Each of the 5 T cell receptor beta chains below was sequenced from the same sample in a study of long-term antiretroviral therapy in people with HIV. immunoSEQ v3.0 was run at survey level. Method: immunoSEQ multiplex PCR; TCRdb's copy keeps in-frame clones and lacks some. The top ten clones hold 6.5% to 7.5% of a sample with some 20,000 clones, around 76% of them seen once. This sample comprised unsorted PBMCs, obtained 2.2 years after starting antiretroviral therapy. The receptors come from a man aged 45-65 years with HIV.

V usage is TRBV28 and J usage is TRBJ2-7; TRBD2 is a possible D gene (6 bases). Germline loops: CDR1 MDHEN, CDR2 SYDVKM. V was clipped by 6 bases and J by 0 bases, with 12 bases between them. CDR3 length: 14 residues. The CDR3 reads CASRGGRSSYEQYF. CDR3 in DNA: TGTGCCAGCAGGGGAGGACGCAGCTCCTACGAGCAGTACTTC.

The J gene is TRBJ1-1, the V gene TRBV15, with TRBD1 as a possible D gene (6 bases). V dropped 3 bases and J dropped 4 bases, with 12 bases sitting between them. Germline values: CDR1 LNHNV, CDR2 YYDKDF (reference sequence). CDR3 size: 14 residues. The chain's CDR3 is CATSSDRRSTEAFF. The CDR3 DNA reads as TGTGCCACCAGCAGTGACAGGAGGAGCACTGAAGCTTTCTTT. Based on the CDR3 plus reference TRBV15 and TRBJ1-1, the full variable domain is DAMVIQNPRYQVTQFGKPVTLSCSQTLNHNVMYWYQQKSSQAPKLLFHYYDKDFNNEADTPDNFQSRRPNTSFCFLDIRSPGLGDTAMYLCATSSDRRSTEAFFGQGTRLTVV.

This rearrangement joins TRBV6-1 to TRBJ2-2; TRBD1 is a possible D gene (5 bases). Germline lookup yields CDR1 MNHNS and CDR2 SASEGT. The CDR3 is made up of 14 amino acids. Trimming pared 5 bases from V and 7 bases from J, leaving 14 bases between. CDR3 sequence reads: CASSLLGLGGELFF. Here the CDR3 DNA reads TGTGCCAGCAGTTTATTGGGGCTTGGCGGGGAGCTGTTTTTT.

This clone rates as large. The rearrangement links TRBV7-2 to TRBJ2-1; 10 positions agree with TRBD2. Germline lookup yields CDR1 SGHTA and CDR2 FQGNSA. The ends lost 3 bases at V and 7 bases at J; junction bases unmatched: 3. CDR3 length equals 14 residues. The CDR3 DNA follows: TGTGCCAGCAGCTTGACTAGCGGGTGGAATGAGCAGTTCTTC. Its protein is CASSLTSGWNEQFF.

This chain uses TRBV28 with TRBJ2-1; no reliable D call. The CDR3 is 14 residues long. The germline V and J ends were trimmed by 1 base and 8 bases, with 12 bases remaining between them. CDR1 is MDHEN and CDR2 is SYDVKM in the germline V gene. The CDR3 is CASSLFTSMDEQFF. CDR3 DNA sequence: TGTGCCAGCAGTTTATTTACCTCCATGGATGAGCAGTTCTTC.